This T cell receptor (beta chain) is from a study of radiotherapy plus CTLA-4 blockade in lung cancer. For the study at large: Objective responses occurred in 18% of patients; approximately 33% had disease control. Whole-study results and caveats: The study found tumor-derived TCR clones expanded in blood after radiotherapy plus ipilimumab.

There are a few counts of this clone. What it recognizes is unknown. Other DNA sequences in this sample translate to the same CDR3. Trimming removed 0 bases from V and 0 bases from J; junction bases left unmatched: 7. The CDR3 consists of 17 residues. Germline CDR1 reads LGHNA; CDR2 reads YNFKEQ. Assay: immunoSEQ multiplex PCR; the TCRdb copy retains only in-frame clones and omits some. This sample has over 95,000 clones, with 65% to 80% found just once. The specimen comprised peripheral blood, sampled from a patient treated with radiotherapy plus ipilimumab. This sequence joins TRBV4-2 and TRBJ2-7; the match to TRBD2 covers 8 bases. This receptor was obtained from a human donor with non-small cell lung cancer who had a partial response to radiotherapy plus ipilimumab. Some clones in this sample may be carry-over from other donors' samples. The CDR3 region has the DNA TGTGCCAGCAGCCAAGATCGGGGGGGTAAAGACTCCTACGAGCAGTACTTC. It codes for CASSQDRGGKDSYEQYF.